This T cell receptor (beta chain) was identified during a study of B cell selection in AIRE deficiency. In the authors' workflow: Patients' Tregs yielded approximately 52,000 distinct TCRbeta sequences; donors' approximately 9.6x10^4. Produced via immunoSEQ multiplex PCR; TCRdb's table is partial and in-frame only. The V and J calls and clone size are taken from that table; D and trimming were inferred from the DNA. The sample includes about 26,000 clones, about 92% of them seen just once. Germline CDR1 is SGHRS and CDR2 is YFSETQ. With 4 bases clipped from V and 3 bases from J, the junction kept 4 bases outside the gene matches. The CDR3 spans 15 residues. Regulatory T cells were sorted as CD4+CD25hiCD127low/negative cells.

Material for sequencing was CD4+CD25+ Tregs sorted from PBMCs. This TCR was recovered from a human donor in good health. The V call is TRBV5-1, the J call TRBJ1-6; 7 positions agree with TRBD1. The CDR3 sequence: CASSAAGGYNSPLHF. CDR3 sequence (DNA): TGCGCCAGCAGCGCGGCAGGGGGCTATAATTCACCCCTCCACTTT.